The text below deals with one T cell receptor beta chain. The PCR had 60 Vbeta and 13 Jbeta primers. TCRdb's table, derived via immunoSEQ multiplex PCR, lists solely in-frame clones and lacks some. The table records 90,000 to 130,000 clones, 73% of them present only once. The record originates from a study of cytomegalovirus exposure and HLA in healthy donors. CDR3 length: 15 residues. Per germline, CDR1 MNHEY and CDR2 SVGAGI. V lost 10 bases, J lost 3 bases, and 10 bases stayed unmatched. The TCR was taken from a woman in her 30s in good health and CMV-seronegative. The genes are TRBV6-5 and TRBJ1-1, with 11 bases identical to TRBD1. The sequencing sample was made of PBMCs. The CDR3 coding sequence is TGTGCCACCATAGGACAGGGGGCAGTGGACACTGAAGCTTTCTTT. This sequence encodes CATIGQGAVDTEAFF.